The clone carrying this T cell receptor beta chain was detected only a few times. Its antigen is unknown. A junction end diverges from the germline sequence, so it may reflect a read error. Clones were read by immunoSEQ multiplex PCR, and TCRdb kept only the in-frame ones, dropping some. Counted here are tens of thousands of clones, roughly 80% occurring once; the ten biggest clones make up about 4%. The CDR3 extends over 13 amino acids. The germline CDR1 and CDR2 sequences are SGHVS and FQNEAQ. This sample is drawn from a study of STAT5B mutations in CD4+ large granular lymphocyte leukemia. Study-wide points: Main leukemic clonotypes were patient-specific, but roughly 26% appeared at low frequency elsewhere.

The sequence derives from a human donor in good health. The rearrangement joins TRBV7-8 to TRBJ1-2; TRBD1 might be the D (5 bases). The source material was CD4+ T cells from blood buffy coats. The CDR3 loop reads CASRVREEGESLF. In DNA form, the CDR3 reads TGTGCCAGCAGGGTCAGGGAAGAAGGGGAATCCCTCTTC.